This TCR beta chain came from a study of T cell therapy after organ transplantation. Study-level information: CMV-specific T cells, median 1.92 x 10^8, were given as 2 to 6 intravenous infusions.

The table lists this clone with a count of one. The antigen is unknown. Stated time point: 4-8 weeks after completion of therapy. These patients had received solid-organ transplants and had drug-resistant or recurrent cytomegalovirus. Trimming removed 3 bases at V and 0 bases at J, with 19 bases between. Per the germline V gene, CDR1 is SGDLS and CDR2 is YYNGEE. The CDR3 consists of 17 residues. The repertoire was sequenced with immunoSEQ multiplex PCR; TCRdb's copy has only in-frame clones and lacks some. Among 15,000 to 20,000 clones listed, 81% were seen once. Sequenced here: CD8+ T cells from blood, sampled after autologous CMV-specific T cell therapy. This chain joins TRBV9 and TRBJ2-7; possibly TRBD1 for D (6 bases). The receptor was derived from a human patient who had received a solid organ transplant and had CMV disease. Some T cells may arise from the graft donor. The CDR3 nucleotides are TGTGCCAGCAGCGCGAGCCGAGCAGGGGTCTCCTCCTACGAGCAGTACTTC. Translated: CASSASRAGVSSYEQYF.